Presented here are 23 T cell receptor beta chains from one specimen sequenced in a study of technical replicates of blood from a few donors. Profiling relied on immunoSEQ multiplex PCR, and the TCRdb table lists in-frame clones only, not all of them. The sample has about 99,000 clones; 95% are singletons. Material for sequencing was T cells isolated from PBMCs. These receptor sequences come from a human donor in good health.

In nucleotides, the CDR3 is TGCAGCGTTCCAGGGGCACCTTCGAGCACAGATACGCAGTATTTT. It specifies CSVPGAPSSTDTQYF. The chain has TRBV29-1 and TRBJ2-3, with D tentatively TRBD1 (6 bases). Germline V gene data show CDR1 as SQVTM and CDR2 as ANQGSEA. This CDR3 contains 15 residues. Trimming left V 5 bases short and J 0 bases short, with 15 bases between.

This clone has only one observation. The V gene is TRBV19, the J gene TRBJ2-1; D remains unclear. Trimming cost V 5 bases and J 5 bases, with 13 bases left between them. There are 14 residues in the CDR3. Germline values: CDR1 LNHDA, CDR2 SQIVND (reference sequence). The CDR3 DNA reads TGTGCCAGTAGTCACTACTTAGAGAACAATGAGCAGTTCTTC. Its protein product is CASSHYLENNEQFF. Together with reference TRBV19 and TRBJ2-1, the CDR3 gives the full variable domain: DGGITQSPKYLFRKEGQNVTLSCEQNLNHDAMYWYRQDPGQGLRLIYYSQIVNDFQKGDIAEGYSVSREKKESFPLTVTSAQKNPTAFYLCASSHYLENNEQFFGPGTRLTVL.

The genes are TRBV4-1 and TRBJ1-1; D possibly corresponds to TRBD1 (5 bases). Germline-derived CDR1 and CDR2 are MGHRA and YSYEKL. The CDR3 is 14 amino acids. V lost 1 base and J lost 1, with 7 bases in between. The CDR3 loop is CASSQAGGNTEAFF. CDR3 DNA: TGCGCCAGCAGCCAAGCCGGGGGGAACACTGAAGCTTTCTTT.

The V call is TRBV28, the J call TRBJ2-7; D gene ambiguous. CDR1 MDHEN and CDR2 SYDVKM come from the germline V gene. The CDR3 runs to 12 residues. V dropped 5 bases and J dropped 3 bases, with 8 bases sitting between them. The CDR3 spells CASSQRGYEQYF. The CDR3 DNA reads TGTGCCAGCAGTCAAAGAGGCTACGAGCAGTACTTC.

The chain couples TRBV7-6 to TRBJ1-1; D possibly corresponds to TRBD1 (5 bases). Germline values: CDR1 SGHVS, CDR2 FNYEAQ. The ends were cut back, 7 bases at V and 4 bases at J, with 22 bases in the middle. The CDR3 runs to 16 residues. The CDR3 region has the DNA TGTGCCAGCACCGACGGGGGGGTGTCCACCCTCACTGAAGCTTTCTTT. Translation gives CASTDGGVSTLTEAFF.

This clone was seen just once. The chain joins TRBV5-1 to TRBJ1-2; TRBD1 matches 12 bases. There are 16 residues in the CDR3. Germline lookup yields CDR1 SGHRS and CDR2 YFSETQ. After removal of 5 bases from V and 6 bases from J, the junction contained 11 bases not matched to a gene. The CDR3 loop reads CASRSSGTGGRDGYTF. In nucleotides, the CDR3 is TGCGCCAGCAGATCTTCCGGGACAGGGGGCAGGGATGGCTACACCTTC.

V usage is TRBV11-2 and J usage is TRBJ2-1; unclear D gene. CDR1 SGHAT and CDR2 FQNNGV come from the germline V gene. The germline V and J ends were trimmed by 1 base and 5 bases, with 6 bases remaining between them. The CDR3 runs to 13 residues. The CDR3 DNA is TGTGCCAGCAGCTTAGGTCAGAACAATGAGCAGTTCTTC. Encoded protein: CASSLGQNNEQFF.

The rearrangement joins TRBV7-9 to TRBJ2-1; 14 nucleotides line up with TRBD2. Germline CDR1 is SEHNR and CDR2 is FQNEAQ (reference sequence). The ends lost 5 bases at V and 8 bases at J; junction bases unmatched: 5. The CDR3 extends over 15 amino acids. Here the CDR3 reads CASSPTSGRAYEQFF. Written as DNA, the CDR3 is TGTGCCAGCAGCCCGACTAGCGGGAGGGCCTATGAGCAGTTCTTC.

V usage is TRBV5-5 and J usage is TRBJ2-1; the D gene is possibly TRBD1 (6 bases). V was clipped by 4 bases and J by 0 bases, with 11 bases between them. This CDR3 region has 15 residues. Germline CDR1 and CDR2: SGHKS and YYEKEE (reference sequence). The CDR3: CASSLDRPSYNEQFF. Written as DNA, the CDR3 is TGTGCCAGCAGCCTAGACAGGCCCTCCTACAATGAGCAGTTCTTC.

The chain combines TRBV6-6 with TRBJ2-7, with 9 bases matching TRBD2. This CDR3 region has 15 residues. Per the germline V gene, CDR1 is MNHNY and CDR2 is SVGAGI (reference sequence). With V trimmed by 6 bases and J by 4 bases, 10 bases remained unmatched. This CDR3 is CASRVGSGGNYEQYF. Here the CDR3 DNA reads TGTGCCAGCAGGGTGGGTAGCGGGGGAAATTACGAGCAGTACTTC.

The CDR3 region is CASSESGTGIGEQFF. The DNA for the CDR3 is TGTGCCAGCAGTGAATCGGGGACAGGTATTGGTGAGCAGTTCTTC. The chain employs TRBV25-1 and TRBJ2-1; 8 bases fit TRBD1. The J segment lost 9 bases and the V segment lost 1 base, leaving 8 bases of the junction unmatched. This CDR3 region has 15 residues. Germline CDR1 reads MGHDK; CDR2 reads SYGVNS.

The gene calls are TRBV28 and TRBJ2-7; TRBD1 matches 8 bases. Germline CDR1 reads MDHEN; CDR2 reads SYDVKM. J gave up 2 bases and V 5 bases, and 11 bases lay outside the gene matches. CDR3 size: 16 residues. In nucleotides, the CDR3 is TGTGCCAGCAGTCCTAATGGACAGGGATCGGCCTACGAGCAGTACTTC. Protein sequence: CASSPNGQGSAYEQYF.

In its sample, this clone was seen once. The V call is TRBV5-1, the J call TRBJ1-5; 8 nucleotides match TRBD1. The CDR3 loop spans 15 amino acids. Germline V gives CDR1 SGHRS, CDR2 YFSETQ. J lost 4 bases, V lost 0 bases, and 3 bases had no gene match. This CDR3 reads CASSLGTGRNQPQHF. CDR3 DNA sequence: TGCGCCAGCAGCTTGGGGACAGGGCGTAATCAGCCCCAGCATTTT.

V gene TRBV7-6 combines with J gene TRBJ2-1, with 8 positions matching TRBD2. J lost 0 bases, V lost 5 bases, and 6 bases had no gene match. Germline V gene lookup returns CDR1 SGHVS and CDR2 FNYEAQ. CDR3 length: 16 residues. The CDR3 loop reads CASSTRGGSSYNEQFF. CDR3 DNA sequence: TGTGCCAGCAGCACCCGCGGGGGGAGCTCCTACAATGAGCAGTTCTTC.

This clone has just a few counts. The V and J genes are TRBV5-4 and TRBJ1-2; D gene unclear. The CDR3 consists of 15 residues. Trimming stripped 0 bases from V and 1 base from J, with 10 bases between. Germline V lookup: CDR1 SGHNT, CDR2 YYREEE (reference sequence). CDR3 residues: CASSLGLTLNYGYTF. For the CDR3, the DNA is TGTGCCAGCAGCTTGGGCTTGACACTTAACTATGGCTACACCTTC.

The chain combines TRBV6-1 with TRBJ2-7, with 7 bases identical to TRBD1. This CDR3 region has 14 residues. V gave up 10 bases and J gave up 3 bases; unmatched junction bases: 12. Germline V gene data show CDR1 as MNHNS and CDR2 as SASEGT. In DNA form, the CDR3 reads TGTGCCACCGGGACAGAACCGGGGATCTACGAGCAGTACTTC. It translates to CATGTEPGIYEQYF.

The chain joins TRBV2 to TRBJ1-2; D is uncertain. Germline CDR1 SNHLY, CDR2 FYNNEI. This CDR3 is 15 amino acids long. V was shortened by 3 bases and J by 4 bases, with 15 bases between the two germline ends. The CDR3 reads CASSDGEGEPYGYTF. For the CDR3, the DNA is TGTGCCAGCAGTGACGGTGAAGGAGAGCCCTATGGCTACACCTTC.

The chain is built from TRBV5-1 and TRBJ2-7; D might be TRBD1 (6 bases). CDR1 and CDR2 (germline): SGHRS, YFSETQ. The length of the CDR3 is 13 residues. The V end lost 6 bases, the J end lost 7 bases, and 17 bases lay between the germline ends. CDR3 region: CASKVGRGREQYF. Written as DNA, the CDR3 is TGCGCCAGCAAGGTGGGCAGGGGTCGAGAGCAGTACTTC.

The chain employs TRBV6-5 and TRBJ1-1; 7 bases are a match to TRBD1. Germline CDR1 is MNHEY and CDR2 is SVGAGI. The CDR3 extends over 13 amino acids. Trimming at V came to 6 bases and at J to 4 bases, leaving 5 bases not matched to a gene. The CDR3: CASRRQGLTEAFF. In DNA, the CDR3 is TGTGCCAGCAGAAGACAGGGCCTCACTGAAGCTTTCTTT.

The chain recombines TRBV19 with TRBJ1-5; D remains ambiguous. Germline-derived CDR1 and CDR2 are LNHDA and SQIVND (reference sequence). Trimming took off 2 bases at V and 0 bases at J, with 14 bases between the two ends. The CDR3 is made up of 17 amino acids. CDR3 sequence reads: CASSIWAGPYSNQPQHF. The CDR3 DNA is TGTGCCAGTAGTATATGGGCTGGCCCATATAGCAATCAGCCCCAGCATTTT.

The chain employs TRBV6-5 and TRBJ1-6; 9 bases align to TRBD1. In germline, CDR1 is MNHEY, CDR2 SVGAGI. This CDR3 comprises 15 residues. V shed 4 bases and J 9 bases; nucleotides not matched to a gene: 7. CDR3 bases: TGTGCCAGCAGTTTTGGGACAGGGAAGGGTTCACCCCTCCACTTT. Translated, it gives CASSFGTGKGSPLHF.

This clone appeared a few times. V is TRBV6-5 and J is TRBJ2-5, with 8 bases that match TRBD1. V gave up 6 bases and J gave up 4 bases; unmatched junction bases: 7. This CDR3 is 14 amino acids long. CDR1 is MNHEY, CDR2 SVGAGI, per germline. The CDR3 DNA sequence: TGTGCCAGCAGAAGAAGGACAGGGAGAGAGACCCAGTACTTC. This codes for CASRRRTGRETQYF.

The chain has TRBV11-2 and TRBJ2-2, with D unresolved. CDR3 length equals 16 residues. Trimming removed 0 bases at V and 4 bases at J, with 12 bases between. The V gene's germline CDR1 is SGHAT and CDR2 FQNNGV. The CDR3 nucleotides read TGTGCCAGCAGCTTAGAGGTCTACTACTCCACCGGGGAGCTGTTTTTT. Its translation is CASSLEVYYSTGELFF.